The TCR beta chain described here comes from a study of T cell repertoires in cytomegalovirus infection. Study-level information: Signatures in public TCR beta sequences pointed to both CMV infection and matching HLA type.

The germline V gene has CDR1 LNHDA and CDR2 SQIVND (reference sequence). This CDR3 has 14 amino acids. V dropped 5 bases and J dropped 3 bases, with 13 bases sitting between them. TCRdb itself ran the reads through MiXCR, one entry per CDR3 protein. The sample holds 450,000 to 650,000 distinct CDR3 sequences, 26% seen once. This rearrangement joins TRBV19 to TRBJ1-1; tentative D call: TRBD1 (5 bases). The sequencing input was PBMCs. This sequence was found in a human donor in good health (CMV status not recorded). Some clones in this sample may be carry-over from other donors' samples. The CDR3 sequence: CASSSQTVYTEAFF. The CDR3 DNA sequence: TGTGCCAGTAGTTCCCAGACAGTTTACACTGAAGCTTTCTTT.